The 20 T cell receptor beta chains presented below share a single source sample, sequenced in a study of OX40 agonist ivuxolimab in advanced cancers. Repertoires were generated with immunoSEQ multiplex PCR, while TCRdb's copy carries only in-frame clones and drops some. The table lists around 70,000 clones, over 80% of them singletons. The sample consisted of CD4+ or CD8+ T cells sorted from blood, taken in a trial of the OX40 agonist ivuxolimab. The receptor source for this set is an adult with an advanced solid tumor such as melanoma, head and neck, liver or kidney cancer.

CDR3 nucleotide sequence: TGTGCCAGTTCTTGGTCGGGACAGGGGTTGACTGAAGCTTTCTTT. Encoded protein: CASSWSGQGLTEAFF. The V gene is TRBV19, the J gene TRBJ1-1; TRBD1 agrees at 10 bases. The CDR3 covers 15 residues. The J segment lost 5 bases and the V segment lost 8 bases, leaving 11 bases of the junction unmatched. CDR1 and CDR2 from the germline V gene are LNHDA and SQIVND (reference sequence). Supplemented by reference TRBV19 and TRBJ1-1, the full variable domain reads DGGITQSPKYLFRKEGQNVTLSCEQNLNHDAMYWYRQDPGQGLRLIYYSQIVNDFQKGDIAEGYSVSREKKESFPLTVTSAQKNPTAFYLCASSWSGQGLTEAFFGQGTRLTVV.

The chain carries TRBV10-3 and TRBJ2-1; 12 nucleotides agree with TRBD2. This CDR3 has 16 amino acids. Germline values: CDR1 ENHRY, CDR2 SYGVKD. Trimming took 8 bases from V and 4 from J; bases not matched to a gene: 9. CDR3 protein: CAIGRTSGNVYNEQFF. In nucleotides, the CDR3 is TGTGCCATCGGAAGGACTAGCGGGAATGTATACAATGAGCAGTTCTTC.

V usage is TRBV11-2 and J usage is TRBJ2-2, with D unresolved. Trimming removed 2 bases at V and 0 bases at J, with 7 bases between. Germline loops: CDR1 SGHAT, CDR2 FQNNGV. This CDR3 spans 15 amino acids. CDR3 in amino acids: CASSLTRPNTGELFF. CDR3 nucleotide sequence: TGTGCCAGCAGCTTAACACGCCCGAACACCGGGGAGCTGTTTTTT.

This clone was seen once. The chain couples TRBV10-3 to TRBJ2-1; D perhaps matches TRBD2 (5 bases). The CDR3 has 14 residues. The V end was cut by 3 bases, the J end by 7 bases, with 13 bases between. Germline loops: CDR1 ENHRY, CDR2 SYGVKD. The CDR3: CAISEKRQENEQFF. The CDR3 coding sequence is TGTGCCATCAGTGAAAAGCGGCAGGAGAATGAGCAGTTCTTC.

V gene TRBV11-1 combines with J gene TRBJ2-3, with D hard to call. Germline V gene data show CDR1 as SGHAT and CDR2 as FQDESV (reference sequence). V was clipped by 3 bases and J by 7 bases, with 5 bases between them. The CDR3 length is 11 residues. CDR3 bases: TGTGCCAGCAGCTTTGGAAATACGCAGTATTTT. Translating gives CASSFGNTQYF.

This clone was seen more than once but under ten times. This chain connects TRBV28 to TRBJ2-7; TRBD1 aligns across 12 bases. Looked up from germline, CDR1 is MDHEN and CDR2 is SYDVKM. Trimming at V came to 2 bases and at J to 7 bases, leaving 6 bases not matched to a gene. This CDR3 has 15 amino acids. The CDR3, as DNA: TGTGCCAGCAGTTTAGTGGGACAGGGGGCGAAGGAGCAGTACTTC. Encoded protein: CASSLVGQGAKEQYF. The full variable domain, its missing parts supplied by reference TRBV28 and TRBJ2-7, is DVKVTQSSRYLVKRTGEKVFLECVQDMDHENMFWYRQDPGLGLRLIYFSYDVKMKEKGDIPEGYSVSREKKERFSLILESASTNQTSMYLCASSLVGQGAKEQYFGPGTRLTVT.

V and J are TRBV15 and TRBJ1-6; possibly TRBD1 for D (6 bases). Per germline, CDR1 LNHNV and CDR2 YYDKDF (reference sequence). The germline V and J ends were trimmed by 1 base and 4 bases, with 11 bases remaining between them. The CDR3 is 16 amino acids. CDR3 in DNA: TGTGCCACCAGCAGAGGACCAGGACAGTATAATTCACCCCTCCACTTT. It specifies CATSRGPGQYNSPLHF.

The chain couples TRBV13 to TRBJ2-7; either TRBD1 or TRBD2 may supply D (5 bases each). The length of the CDR3 is 14 residues. The germline V and J ends were trimmed by 1 base and 7 bases, with 14 bases remaining between them. CDR1 is PRHDT, CDR2 FYEKMQ, per germline (reference sequence). For the CDR3, the DNA is TGTGCCAGCAGCTTAGTTGGGACGACACGGGAGCAGTACTTC. It is translated as CASSLVGTTREQYF.

The chain carries TRBV7-2 and TRBJ2-7; 13 bases are a match to TRBD2. There are 16 residues in the CDR3. Germline CDR1 reads SGHTA; CDR2 reads FQGNSA. V shed 5 bases and J 3 bases; nucleotides not matched to a gene: 7. CDR3 loop: CASSRLTSGGNYEQYF. The DNA of the CDR3 is TGTGCCAGCAGCCGCTTGACTAGCGGGGGGAACTACGAGCAGTACTTC.

The chain recombines TRBV28 with TRBJ1-1, with a possible D match to TRBD1 (5 bases). The germline V and J ends were trimmed by 2 bases and 5 bases, with 18 bases remaining between them. The CDR3 spans 16 residues. Germline-derived CDR1 and CDR2 are MDHEN and SYDVKM. The CDR3 DNA is TGTGCCAGCAGTTTAGCGGTTGGGGAGTGGGGGACTGAAGCTTTCTTT. It codes for CASSLAVGEWGTEAFF.

The genes are TRBV30 and TRBJ1-5; possible D gene TRBD1, 6 bases. Germline CDR1 is GTSNPN and CDR2 is SVGIG (reference sequence). The V end was cut by 3 bases, the J end by 9 bases, with 15 bases between. This CDR3 comprises 13 residues. The CDR3 nucleotides are TGTGCCTGGAGCGCACAGGGATGGGGGCCCCAGCATTTT. It codes for CAWSAQGWGPQHF. Based on the CDR3 plus reference TRBV30 and TRBJ1-5, the full variable domain is SQTIHQWPATLVQPVGSPLSLECTVEGTSNPNLYWYRQAAGRGLQLLFYSVGIGQISSEVPQNLSASRPQDRQFILSSKKLLLSDSGFYLCAWSAQGWGPQHFGDGTRLSIL.

The chain carries TRBV11-2 and TRBJ1-1, with TRBD1 identical over 9 bases. This CDR3 is built from 14 residues. In germline, CDR1 is SGHAT, CDR2 FQNNGV. V shed 6 bases and J 3 bases; nucleotides not matched to a gene: 5. The chain's CDR3 is CASRKDRGDTEAFF. CDR3 sequence (DNA): TGTGCCAGCAGAAAAGACAGGGGGGACACTGAAGCTTTCTTT.

CDR3 in DNA: TGCAGCGTTGAGGGTTTAAGGGGCTACGAGCAGTACTTC. Amino acid sequence: CSVEGLRGYEQYF. V gene TRBV29-1 combines with J gene TRBJ2-7, with D possibly being TRBD1 (5 bases). Germline CDR1 and CDR2: SQVTM and ANQGSEA. This CDR3 contains 13 residues. Trimming cost V 3 bases and J 3 bases, with 12 bases left between them.

V usage is TRBV6-5 and J usage is TRBJ1-4, with 7 bases aligning to TRBD1. The V and J ends lost 4 bases and 8 bases, in that order; junction bases with no gene match: 10. Germline lookup yields CDR1 MNHEY and CDR2 SVGAGI. This CDR3 has 15 amino acids. The CDR3: CASSSMTGLGEKLFF. CDR3 DNA sequence: TGTGCCAGCAGTTCCATGACAGGGTTAGGCGAAAAACTGTTTTTT.

This clone has only a few counts. This sequence joins TRBV29-1 and TRBJ2-5; 8 nucleotides match TRBD1. Looked up from germline, CDR1 is SQVTM and CDR2 is ANQGSEA. This CDR3 contains 12 residues. Trimming removed 4 bases from V and 4 bases from J; junction bases left unmatched: 2. The CDR3 loop is CSVAGGGETQYF. CDR3 in DNA: TGCAGCGTTGCAGGGGGCGGAGAGACCCAGTACTTC.

CDR3 region: CASSVVPHTGELFF. CDR3 DNA: TGTGCCAGCAGTGTCGTCCCGCACACCGGGGAGCTGTTTTTT. The chain recombines TRBV6-6 with TRBJ2-2, with D unclear. The germline V gene encodes CDR1 MNHNY and CDR2 SVGAGI (reference sequence). The CDR3 contains 14 residues. V was trimmed by 5 bases and J by 3 bases, leaving 10 bases between them.

The chain employs TRBV11-2 and TRBJ1-1; maybe TRBD1 (5 bases). Germline assignment: CDR1 SGHAT and CDR2 FQNNGV. CDR3 size: 12 residues. The germline V and J ends were trimmed by 5 bases and 6 bases, with 10 bases remaining between them. CDR3 DNA: TGTGCCAGCAGCCACAGGATGGCTGAAGCTTTCTTT. Its translation: CASSHRMAEAFF.

This chain links TRBV4-2 with TRBJ2-7; D remains ambiguous. Germline V gene sequence: CDR1 LGHNA, CDR2 YNFKEQ. Between the trimmed V and J ends, which lost 1 base and 3 bases, there was a span of 13 bases. The CDR3 runs 15 residues. The CDR3 bases are TGTGCCAGCAGCCAAGGGCTAGTACAGTACTACGAGCAGTACTTC. Amino acid sequence: CASSQGLVQYYEQYF.

The V gene is TRBV5-4, the J gene TRBJ2-7, with 9 bases aligning to TRBD1. J lost 4 bases, V lost 5 bases, and 7 bases had no gene match. Germline V lookup: CDR1 SGHNT, CDR2 YYREEE (reference sequence). The CDR3 loop spans 14 amino acids. CDR3 nucleotide sequence: TGTGCCAGCAGATCTGACAGGGGGGGGTACGAGCAGTACTTC. Its translation: CASRSDRGGYEQYF. Full variable domain (rest looked up from reference TRBV5-4 and TRBJ2-7): ETGVTQSPTHLIKTRGQQVTLRCSSQSGHNTVSWYQQALGQGPQFIFQYYREEENGRGNFPPRFSGLQFPNYSSELNVNALELDDSALYLCASRSDRGGYEQYFGPGTRLTVT.

This chain uses TRBV5-1 with TRBJ1-2; unclear D gene. The CDR3 length is 12 residues. The ends were cut back, 0 bases at V and 4 bases at J, with 4 bases in the middle. Germline loops: CDR1 SGHRS, CDR2 YFSETQ. CDR3 in DNA: TGCGCCAGCAGCTTGGAAAGCTATGGCTACACCTTC. Translation: CASSLESYGYTF.